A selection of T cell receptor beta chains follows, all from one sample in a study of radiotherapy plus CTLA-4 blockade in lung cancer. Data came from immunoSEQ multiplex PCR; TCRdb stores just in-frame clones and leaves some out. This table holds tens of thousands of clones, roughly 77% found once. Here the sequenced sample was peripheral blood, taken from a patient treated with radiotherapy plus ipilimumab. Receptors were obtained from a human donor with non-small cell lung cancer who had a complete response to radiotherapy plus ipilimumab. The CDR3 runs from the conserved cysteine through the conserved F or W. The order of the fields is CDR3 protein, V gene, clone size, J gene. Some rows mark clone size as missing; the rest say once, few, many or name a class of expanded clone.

CDR3 protein: CASSEYRGEGDTQYF
V gene: TRBV25-1
clone size: -
J gene: TRBJ2-3

CDR3 protein: CASSGGSGSAYEQFF
V gene: TRBV2
clone size: -
J gene: TRBJ2-1

CDR3 protein: CASSSGALNQETQYF
V gene: TRBV19
clone size: -
J gene: TRBJ2-5

CDR3 protein: CASSTGQDTEAFF
V gene: TRBV18
clone size: -
J gene: TRBJ1-1

CDR3 protein: CASREGQGAWSGYTF
V gene: TRBV19
clone size: -
J gene: TRBJ1-2

CDR3 protein: CAWSVWGNTEAFF
V gene: TRBV30
clone size: -
J gene: TRBJ1-1

CDR3 protein: CASSRGTGRRLYNEQFF
V gene: TRBV19
clone size: -
J gene: TRBJ2-1

CDR3 protein: CASRFGGGETQYF
V gene: TRBV5-8
clone size: -
J gene: TRBJ2-5

CDR3 protein: CASSVGRGVSEAFF
V gene: TRBV19
clone size: -
J gene: TRBJ1-1

CDR3 protein: CATSRDPGTSGIRGYTQYF
V gene: TRBV15
clone size: -
J gene: TRBJ2-3

CDR3 protein: CASSFQPGQGPADTEAFF
V gene: TRBV28
clone size: -
J gene: TRBJ1-1

CDR3 protein: CASSPPGQVNQPQHF
V gene: TRBV6-1
clone size: once
J gene: TRBJ1-5

CDR3 protein: CASSSPGQSETQYF
V gene: TRBV5-1
clone size: -
J gene: TRBJ2-5

CDR3 protein: CASSGETQYF
V gene: TRBV5-6
clone size: few
J gene: TRBJ2-5

CDR3 protein: CASSPMDRDTQYF
V gene: TRBV6-5
clone size: few
J gene: TRBJ2-3

CDR3 protein: CASSQAGQSYEQYF
V gene: TRBV19
clone size: -
J gene: TRBJ2-7

CDR3 protein: CASSQDEGRNTIYF
V gene: TRBV4-3
clone size: -
J gene: TRBJ1-3

CDR3 protein: CASSIDTGGSGNTIYF
V gene: TRBV19
clone size: -
J gene: TRBJ1-3

CDR3 protein: CASTRSGVDTQYF
V gene: TRBV7-2
clone size: -
J gene: TRBJ2-3

CDR3 protein: CAWSVRQGIEKLFF
V gene: TRBV30
clone size: few
J gene: TRBJ1-4

CDR3 protein: CAWGQEISGNTIYF
V gene: TRBV30
clone size: -
J gene: TRBJ1-3

CDR3 protein: CASSLARGRRTTNEKLFF
V gene: TRBV7-8
clone size: -
J gene: TRBJ1-4

CDR3 protein: CASSQEGTGGTSEQYF
V gene: TRBV4-3
clone size: -
J gene: TRBJ2-7

CDR3 protein: CASSLVSSGANVLTF
V gene: TRBV7-2
clone size: -
J gene: TRBJ2-6

CDR3 protein: CASSAGVTEAFF
V gene: TRBV7-9
clone size: -
J gene: TRBJ1-1

CDR3 protein: CASSEVGGRGGELFF
V gene: TRBV2
clone size: few
J gene: TRBJ2-2